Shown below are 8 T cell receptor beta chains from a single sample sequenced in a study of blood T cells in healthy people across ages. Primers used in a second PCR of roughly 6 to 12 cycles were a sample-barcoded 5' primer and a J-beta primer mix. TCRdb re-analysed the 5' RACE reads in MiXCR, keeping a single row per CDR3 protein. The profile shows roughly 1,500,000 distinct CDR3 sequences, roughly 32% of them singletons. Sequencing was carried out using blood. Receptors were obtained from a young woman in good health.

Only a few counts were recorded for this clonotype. The DNA for the CDR3 is TGTGCCAGCAGCGATGGAGGGGGAGTGTTGGAGACCCAGTACTTC. Amino acids: CASSDGGGVLETQYF. V gene TRBV9 combines with J gene TRBJ2-5; D assignment may be TRBD1 or TRBD2 (6 bases each). V lost 3 bases to trimming and J lost 5 bases, with 17 bases between them. CDR1 and CDR2 (germline): SGDLS, YYNGEE. The CDR3 spans 15 residues.

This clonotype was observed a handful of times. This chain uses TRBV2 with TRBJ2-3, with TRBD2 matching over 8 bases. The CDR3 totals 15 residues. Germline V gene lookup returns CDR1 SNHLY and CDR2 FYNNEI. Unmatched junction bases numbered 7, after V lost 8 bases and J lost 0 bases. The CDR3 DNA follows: TGTGCCAGCTTGTGGTCTAGCGGGAGCACAGATACGCAGTATTTT. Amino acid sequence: CASLWSSGSTDTQYF.

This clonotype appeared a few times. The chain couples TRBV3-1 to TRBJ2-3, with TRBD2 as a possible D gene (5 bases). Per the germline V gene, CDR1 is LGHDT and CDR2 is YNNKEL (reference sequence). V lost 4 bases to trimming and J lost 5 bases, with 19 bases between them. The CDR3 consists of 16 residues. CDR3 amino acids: CASSRPGRGRGDTQYF. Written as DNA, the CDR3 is TGTGCCAGCAGCCGCCCCGGACGCGGGCGTGGAGATACGCAGTATTTT.

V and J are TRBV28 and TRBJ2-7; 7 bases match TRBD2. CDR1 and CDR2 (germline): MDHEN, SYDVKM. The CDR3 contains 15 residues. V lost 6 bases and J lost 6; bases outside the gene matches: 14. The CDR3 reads CASSSGLEGVLEQYF. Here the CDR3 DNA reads TGTGCCAGCAGCTCCGGACTAGAGGGAGTCCTCGAGCAGTACTTC.

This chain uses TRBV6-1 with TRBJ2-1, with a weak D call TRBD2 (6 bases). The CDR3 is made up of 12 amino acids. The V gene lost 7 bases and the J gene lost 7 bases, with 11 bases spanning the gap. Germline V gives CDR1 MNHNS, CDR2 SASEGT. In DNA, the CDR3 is TGTGCCAGCAAGGGGACTCTTAATGAGCAGTTCTTC. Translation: CASKGTLNEQFF.

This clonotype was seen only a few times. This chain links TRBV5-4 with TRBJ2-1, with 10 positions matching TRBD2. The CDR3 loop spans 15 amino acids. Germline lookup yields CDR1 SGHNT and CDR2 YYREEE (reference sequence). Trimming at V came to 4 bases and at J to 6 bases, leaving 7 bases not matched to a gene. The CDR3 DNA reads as TGTGCCAGCAGCCTAGGGACTAGCGCAAGCAATGAGCAGTTCTTC. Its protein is CASSLGTSASNEQFF.

CDR3 region: CASRGGGAYNEQFF. DNA for the CDR3: TGTGCCAGCAGGGGTGGGGGAGCCTACAATGAGCAGTTCTTC. The V gene is TRBV2, the J gene TRBJ2-1; D may correspond to TRBD1 or TRBD2 (5 bases each). Germline V CDR1 and CDR2: SNHLY, FYNNEI. The CDR3 extends over 14 amino acids. V was trimmed by 6 bases and J by 2 bases, leaving 11 bases between them.

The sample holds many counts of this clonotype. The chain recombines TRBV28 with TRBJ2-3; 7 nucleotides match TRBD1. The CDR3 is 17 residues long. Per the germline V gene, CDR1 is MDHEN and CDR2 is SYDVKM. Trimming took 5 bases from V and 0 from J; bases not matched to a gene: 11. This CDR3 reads CASSPVTGDASTDTQYF. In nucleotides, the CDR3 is TGTGCCAGCAGTCCCGTAACAGGGGATGCTAGCACAGATACGCAGTATTTT.